This TCR beta chain comes out of a study of blood T cell repertoires in COVID-19 (dated by TCRdb to between 2020 and 2021). For the wider study: Collaborator samples came from the United States, Italy and Spain and covered acute and convalescent phases of COVID-19. Samples came from the ongoing ImmuneRACE study (first 160 participants) plus 1,254 subjects from 6 global collaborators. The prospective study material was composed of cDNA or gDNA derived from T cells, B-cell-depleted T cells, or PBMCs. The dataset comprised deeply sampled blood TCRbeta repertoires from subjects exposed to, actively infected with, or recovered from COVID-19. A freely available public database, intended as a resource for researchers studying the immune response to SARS-CoV-2, is where the repertoires were released. The sample metadata nearly always contained a de-identified subject ID, COVID-19 status, age in years and sex. HLA class I and class II types, where available, came from metadata supplied by the sample provider rather than from assay-based typing.

Remarks on this clone: The antigen it binds to is not known. Qualities for individual bases were not recorded, and no much larger clone is one base off.

The immunoSEQ Assay, a bias-controlled multiplex PCR, was used to amplify TCRbeta CDR3 regions from genomic DNA. The original pipeline was this. The number of nucleated cells in each sample was estimated from the amplification of reference gene primers within the assay. Sequence reads were collapsed and filtered to measure the absolute abundance of every unique TCRbeta CDR3 rearrangement. For each sample, productive Simpson clonality was calculated as the square root of Simpson's diversity index across productive rearrangements. The source is immuneACCESS, and TCRdb retained only in-frame sequences with V and J called. Part of the clones is not carried over; for the studies checked, unresolved V genes explain less than half of this, and the remainder is unexplained. V, J and clone size are taken as reported in that table, and D and trimming were inferred from the DNA itself. Within this sample are around 200,000 clones, with 78% of them counted one time only. Under 3.5% of the sample rests with the top ten.

What the research found in general, with its limitations: How much clinical and demographic metadata was included differed by source and by participant, and the metadata was provided uncurated.

Inclusive of the bounding cysteine and phenylalanine, the CDR3 is 17 residues long. The entry retains the CDR3 DNA only, 51 bases that are in frame from base 1. V trim: 3 bases; J trim: 1 base; unmatched bases: 5. CDR1 and CDR2 (SGDLS, YYNGEE) derive from the germline V gene. Whole blood was collected in K2EDTA tubes by collaborating institutions according to the institutions' own protocols. For TCRbeta analysis, collaborators shipped samples as frozen whole blood, isolated PBMCs, or DNA extracted from either of those sample types. This TCR derives from a woman of 80 years or more with active or convalescent COVID-19. The V and J genes are TRBV9 and TRBJ2-2; 11 bases in between match TRBD2. Specimen: peripheral blood. This receptor carries the CDR3 CASSATGTSGNTGELFF. The DNA sequence is given as TGTGCCAGCAGCGCAACCGGGACTAGCGGGAACACCGGGGAGCTGTTTTTT. Where the CDR3 stops, the reference TRBV9 and TRBJ2-2 genes take over; the full variable domain is DSGVTQTPKHLITATGQRVTLRCSPRSGDLSVYWYQQSLDQGLQFLIQYYNGEERAKGNILERFSAQQFPDLHSELNLSSLELGDSALYFCASSATGTSGNTGELFFGEGSRLTVL.